This TCR beta chain emerged from a study of T cell responses to AZD1222 COVID-19 vaccine. Germline values: CDR1 SEHNR, CDR2 FQNEAQ (reference sequence). The CDR3 contains 17 residues. J lost 2 bases, V lost 7 bases, and 15 bases had no gene match. As concerns this clone: Antigen unknown.

TCRdb's copy holds only in-frame clones and misses some; the assay was immunoSEQ multiplex PCR. The table lists 150,000 to 200,000 clones, around nine tenths of them singletons. Study conclusions and caveats: As reported, nearly half of all spike-specific TCRs target variant regions that are unmutated.

Source: peripheral blood, taken on day 0 of AZD1222 vaccination. The chain employs TRBV7-9 and TRBJ2-3; 7 nucleotides agree with TRBD1. The clonotype originates from an adult in good health. This chain's CDR3 is CASTSRDRDDPTDTQYF. The CDR3 DNA sequence: TGTGCCAGCACTTCCCGGGACAGAGATGATCCCACAGATACGCAGTATTTT.